The clone carrying this T cell receptor beta chain was detected many times. What it recognizes is unknown. Using RNA template, CDR3s of TCR alpha and beta were amplified with iRepertoire arm-PCR. Tissue mRNA or PBMC total RNA, roughly 85-450 ng, went into one-step reverse transcription and amplification. Using its own MiXCR run on the multiplex PCR reads, TCRdb lists one record per CDR3 protein. Of about 94,000 distinct CDR3 sequences in the sample, less than 30% were seen once. The CDR3 extends over 15 amino acids. V was clipped by 2 bases and J by 4 bases, with 14 bases between them. Looked up from germline, CDR1 is SGHDN and CDR2 is FVKESK. The entry originates in a study of glioma-infiltrating T cells. Study-wide results and limits: Non-neoplastic patients had below-expected tissue-blood divergence, while all gliomas exceeded expectation. Very few CDR3 sequences were shared between tissue and blood.

The sequencing sample was made of glioma tissue, nonneoplastic brain tissue, or PBMCs (not recorded which). The receptor was isolated from a human donor with low-grade glioma or glioblastoma, undergoing nonglioma brain surgery, or in good health (not recorded which). This chain joins TRBV14 and TRBJ2-5; a possible D gene is TRBD2 (7 bases). The CDR3 is CASSQLGGAGETQYF. CDR3 nucleotides: TGTGCCAGCAGCCAACTTGGGGGGGCCGGAGAGACCCAGTACTTC.